A selection of T cell receptor beta chains follows, all from one sample in a study of blood T cells in healthy people across ages. TCRdb used MiXCR to reprocess the 5' RACE reads, holding one entry per CDR3 protein. Here the sample spans fewer than 2,000,000 distinct CDR3 sequences, 30% to 40% being singletons. The sequencing sample was made of blood. These receptors were taken from a human donor in good health. The CDR3 runs from the conserved cysteine through the conserved F or W. Fields, in order: CDR3 protein, CDR3 DNA, J gene, D gene, clone size, V gene. A D gene is named only where the DNA matches it firmly. Some rows have no size entry. The others give once, few or many, or a class for an expanded clone.

CAGSLGRRPYGYTF,TGTGCCGGCAGCTTAGGACGGAGACCCTATGGCTACACCTTC,TRBJ1-2,.,.,TRBV13
CASSYQTDYGYTF,TGTGCCAGCAGTTACCAGACAGACTATGGCTACACCTTC,TRBJ1-2,.,few,TRBV6-6
CASSLGGQGGEQYF,TGTGCCAGCAGCTTAGGAGGGCAGGGAGGCGAGCAGTACTTC,TRBJ2-7,.,.,TRBV7-9
CASSHGDVGDQPQHF,TGCGCCAGCAGTCATGGGGATGTGGGCGATCAGCCCCAGCATTTT,TRBJ1-5,.,.,TRBV5-1
CASRSTAGANVLTF,TGTGCCAGCAGGTCGACAGCCGGAGCCAACGTCCTGACTTTC,TRBJ2-6,.,.,TRBV6-6
CASSLMTGYGYTF,TGTGCCAGCAGCCTCATGACGGGCTATGGCTACACCTTC,TRBJ1-2,.,few,TRBV7-3
CSVIRSDTQYF,TGCAGCGTTATCCGGTCTGATACGCAGTATTTT,TRBJ2-3,.,few,TRBV29-1
CASSLLGQGARRYGYTF,TGTGCCAGCAGCTTACTGGGACAGGGGGCGAGGCGCTATGGCTACACCTTC,TRBJ1-2,TRBD1,few,TRBV11-3
CSASRGFAGETQYF,TGCAGTGCTAGTCGAGGATTCGCGGGGGAGACCCAGTACTTC,TRBJ2-5,.,.,TRBV20-1
CASSSVGLVNTEAFF,TGTGCCAGCAGTTCAGTCGGACTTGTGAACACTGAAGCTTTCTTT,TRBJ1-1,.,once,TRBV28
CASSPSGGYDTDTQYF,TGTGCCAGCTCACCAAGCGGGGGATACGACACAGATACGCAGTATTTT,TRBJ2-3,TRBD2,.,TRBV18
CSANKDRGPGYGYTF,TGCAGTGCCAATAAAGACAGGGGGCCTGGCTATGGCTACACCTTC,TRBJ1-2,TRBD1,.,TRBV20-1
CASSGMAETQYF,TGTGCCAGCAGTGGGATGGCAGAGACCCAGTACTTC,TRBJ2-5,.,few,TRBV2
CSAQEQGIDTQYF,TGCAGCGCCCAAGAACAGGGCATAGATACGCAGTATTTT,TRBJ2-3,.,.,TRBV29-1
CSALTATLYGYTF,TGCAGTGCTTTGACAGCGACCCTTTATGGCTACACCTTC,TRBJ1-2,.,.,TRBV20-1
CASRPQLTGEGTQYF,TGTGCCAGCAGGCCACAGCTTACAGGGGAAGGGACCCAGTACTTC,TRBJ2-5,TRBD1,.,TRBV28
CSAREGVGNQPQHF,TGCAGTGCTAGAGAGGGGGTAGGCAATCAGCCCCAGCATTTT,TRBJ1-5,.,few,TRBV20-1
CASSGATGGAFGTDTQYF,TGTGCCAGCAGTGGGGCGACTGGCGGAGCATTTGGCACAGATACGCAGTATTTT,TRBJ2-3,.,.,TRBV27
CASGLVLQETQYF,TGTGCTAGTGGTTTGGTTCTACAAGAGACCCAGTACTTC,TRBJ2-5,.,few,TRBV12-5
CASIDSPNTEAFF,TGCGCCAGCATCGACAGCCCGAACACTGAAGCTTTCTTT,TRBJ1-1,.,few,TRBV5-1
CATSSPRTTNYGYTF,TGTGCCACCAGCAGTCCCCGAACCACAAACTATGGCTACACCTTC,TRBJ1-2,.,few,TRBV15
CSALTQGRGNYGYTF,TGCAGTGCCCTAACGCAGGGGAGAGGGAACTATGGCTACACCTTC,TRBJ1-2,.,few,TRBV20-1
CARTSGITYEQYF,TGTGCCAGAACTAGCGGGATTACCTACGAGCAGTACTTC,TRBJ2-7,TRBD2,many,TRBV6-4
CASSLRLAGEQFF,TGCGCCAGCAGCTTGAGACTAGCGGGGGAGCAGTTCTTC,TRBJ2-1,TRBD2,.,TRBV5-1
CSVEDSSVNTEAFF,TGCAGCGTTGAAGACTCTTCGGTAAACACTGAAGCTTTCTTT,TRBJ1-1,.,few,TRBV29-1
CSVDFHYGYTF,TGCAGCGTGGATTTTCACTATGGCTACACCTTC,TRBJ1-2,.,.,TRBV29-1
CASTQSGQSWPSYNEQFF,TGCGCCAGCACCCAATCGGGACAGAGCTGGCCCTCCTACAATGAGCAGTTCTTC,TRBJ2-1,TRBD1,.,TRBV5-1
CASSHLQKDYEQYF,TGTGCCAGCAGCCACCTACAAAAGGACTACGAGCAGTACTTC,TRBJ2-7,.,few,TRBV3-1
CASSQIRVEHGYTF,TGTGCCAGCAGCCAGATCAGGGTTGAACATGGCTACACCTTC,TRBJ1-2,.,once,TRBV14
CASWPGTGELFF,TGTGCCAGCTGGCCGGGCACCGGGGAGCTGTTTTTT,TRBJ2-2,.,.,TRBV7-9
CASSQEMGMGDRAITDSYEQYF,TGCGCCAGCAGCCAAGAAATGGGAATGGGGGACAGGGCCATTACTGACTCCTACGAGCAGTACTTC,TRBJ2-7,TRBD1,.,TRBV4-3
CASSLSSGGDTQYF,TGTGCCAGCAGCTTATCTAGCGGGGGGGATACGCAGTATTTT,TRBJ2-3,TRBD2,few,TRBV7-6
CASSHRQGVATNEKLFF,TGCGCCAGCAGCCACCGACAGGGAGTCGCAACTAATGAAAAACTGTTTTTT,TRBJ1-4,TRBD1,.,TRBV4-3
CATGTGDETQYF,TGTGCCACAGGGACAGGGGACGAGACCCAGTACTTC,TRBJ2-5,TRBD1,.,TRBV10-3
CASSLAGTGYQPQHF,TGTGCCAGCAGCTTGGCCGGGACAGGGTATCAGCCCCAGCATTTT,TRBJ1-5,TRBD1,.,TRBV7-2
CSKIWGDIQYF,TGCAGCAAAATCTGGGGGGACATTCAGTACTTC,TRBJ2-4,.,.,TRBV29-1
CASSLAEGAYSGANVLTF,TGTGCCAGCAGCTTAGCGGAGGGGGCCTACTCTGGGGCCAACGTCCTGACTTTC,TRBJ2-6,.,few,TRBV7-2
CASSLSGGAGNIQYF,TGTGCCAGCAGTTTAAGCGGGGGGGCTGGAAACATTCAGTACTTC,TRBJ2-4,TRBD2,.,TRBV12-3/TRBV12-4
CASSQGWGAGYEQYF,TGCGCCAGCAGCCAAGGGTGGGGGGCTGGCTACGAGCAGTACTTC,TRBJ2-7,.,few,TRBV4-3
CSVGGYSSYEQYF,TGCAGCGTTGGAGGGTATAGCTCCTACGAGCAGTACTTC,TRBJ2-7,.,few,TRBV29-1
CASSFQAPGTEAFF,TGTGCCAGCAGTTTTCAGGCTCCGGGGACTGAAGCTTTCTTT,TRBJ1-1,.,few,TRBV12-3/TRBV12-4
CAISEGLAGAPSTDTQYF,TGTGCCATCAGTGAAGGACTAGCGGGGGCTCCTAGCACAGATACGCAGTATTTT,TRBJ2-3,TRBD2,.,TRBV10-3
CASSRRGAGVTYEQYF,TGTGCCAGCAGCCGTAGAGGGGCAGGTGTAACCTACGAGCAGTACTTC,TRBJ2-7,.,.,TRBV7-2
CASSTLEGVDSPLHF,TGTGCCAGCAGCACCTTGGAAGGGGTTGATTCACCCCTCCACTTT,TRBJ1-6,.,.,TRBV5-6
CSAIVPPGETQYF,TGCAGTGCTATTGTTCCCCCCGGAGAGACCCAGTACTTC,TRBJ2-5,.,few,TRBV20-1
CASSPPLTYNEQFF,TGTGCCAGCAGTCCCCCCCTCACCTACAATGAGCAGTTCTTC,TRBJ2-1,.,few,TRBV27
CSVLGLAANTDTQYF,TGCAGCGTTTTGGGACTAGCGGCGAACACAGATACGCAGTATTTT,TRBJ2-3,TRBD2,.,TRBV29-1
CASSSYPWYSGGGNEQFF,TGTGCCAGCAGTTCGTACCCTTGGTATAGCGGGGGAGGGAATGAGCAGTTCTTC,TRBJ2-1,TRBD2,few,TRBV27
CSASGGDPTDTQYF,TGCAGTGCTAGTGGGGGAGATCCCACAGATACGCAGTATTTT,TRBJ2-3,.,.,TRBV20-1
CASSLAPNRELNNEQFF,TGCGCCAGCAGCTTGGCCCCGAACAGGGAACTGAACAATGAGCAGTTCTTC,TRBJ2-1,.,.,TRBV5-1
CASSLEPGRNYGYTF,TGTGCCAGCAGCTTAGAACCGGGCCGAAACTATGGCTACACCTTC,TRBJ1-2,.,many,TRBV7-6
CASSLSGGFTYNEQFF,TGCGCCAGCAGCTTATCAGGGGGTTTTACTTACAATGAGCAGTTCTTC,TRBJ2-1,TRBD1,.,TRBV5-1